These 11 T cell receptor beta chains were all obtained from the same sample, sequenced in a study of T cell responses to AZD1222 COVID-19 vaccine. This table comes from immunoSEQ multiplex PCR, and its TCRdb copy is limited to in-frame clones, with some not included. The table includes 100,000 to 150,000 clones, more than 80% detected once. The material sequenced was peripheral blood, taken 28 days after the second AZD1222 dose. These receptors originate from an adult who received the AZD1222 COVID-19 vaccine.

The CDR3 nucleotides are TGTGCCAGCAGGGTAGGACTAGGCCTAAGCTCCTACAATGAGCAGTTCTTC. Residues: CASRVGLGLSSYNEQFF. The chain combines TRBV5-4 with TRBJ2-1, with 7 bases aligning to TRBD2. The CDR3 consists of 17 residues. Per germline, CDR1 SGHNT and CDR2 YYREEE (reference sequence). With 5 bases clipped from V and 0 bases from J, the junction kept 11 bases outside the gene matches. The whole variable domain, filled in from reference TRBV5-4 and TRBJ2-1, reads ETGVTQSPTHLIKTRGQQVTLRCSSQSGHNTVSWYQQALGQGPQFIFQYYREEENGRGNFPPRFSGLQFPNYSSELNVNALELDDSALYLCASRVGLGLSSYNEQFFGPGTRLTVL.

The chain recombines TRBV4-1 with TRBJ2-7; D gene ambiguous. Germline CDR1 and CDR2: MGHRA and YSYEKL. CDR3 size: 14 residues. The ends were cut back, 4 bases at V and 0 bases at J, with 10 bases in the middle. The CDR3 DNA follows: TGCGCCAGCAGCCCAAGGGTGGGCTCCTACGAGCAGTACTTC. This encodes CASSPRVGSYEQYF.

This chain's CDR3 is CASSAGTGYELIAGELFF. CDR3 nucleotide sequence: TGTGCCAGCTCAGCGGGGACAGGATACGAACTAATCGCCGGGGAGCTGTTTTTT. The chain carries TRBV18 and TRBJ2-2; 8 nucleotides match TRBD1. The CDR3 is made up of 18 amino acids. Germline CDR1 and CDR2: KGHSH and LQKENI. Trimming at V came to 5 bases and at J to 6 bases, leaving 17 bases not matched to a gene.

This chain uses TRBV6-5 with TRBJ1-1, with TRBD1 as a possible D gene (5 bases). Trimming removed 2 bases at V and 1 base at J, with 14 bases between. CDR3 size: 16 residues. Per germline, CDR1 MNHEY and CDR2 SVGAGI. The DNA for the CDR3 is TGTGCCAGCAGTTACGATATTCGGGGCGGGAACACTGAAGCTTTCTTT. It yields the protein CASSYDIRGGNTEAFF.

Here the CDR3 DNA reads TGTGCCAGCAGTTACTCGGAGTATGGCTACACCTTC. Its translation: CASSYSEYGYTF. The chain recombines TRBV6-2 or TRBV6-3 with TRBJ1-2; D unclear. Trimming removed 0 bases from V and 5 bases from J, with 4 bases in between. There are 12 residues in the CDR3. Germline CDR1 is MNHEY and CDR2 is SVGEGT.

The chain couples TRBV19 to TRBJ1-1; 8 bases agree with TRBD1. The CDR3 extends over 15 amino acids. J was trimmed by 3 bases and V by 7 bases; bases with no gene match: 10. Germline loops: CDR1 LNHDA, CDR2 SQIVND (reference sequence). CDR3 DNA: TGTGCCAGTATTCGTACGACAGGGGCGGACACTGAAGCTTTCTTT. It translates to CASIRTTGADTEAFF.

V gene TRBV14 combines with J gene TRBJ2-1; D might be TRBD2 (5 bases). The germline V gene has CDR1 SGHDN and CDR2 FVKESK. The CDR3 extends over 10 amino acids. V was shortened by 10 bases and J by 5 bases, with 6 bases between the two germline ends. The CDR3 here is CATGNNEQFF. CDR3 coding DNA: TGTGCCACCGGGAACAATGAGCAGTTCTTC.

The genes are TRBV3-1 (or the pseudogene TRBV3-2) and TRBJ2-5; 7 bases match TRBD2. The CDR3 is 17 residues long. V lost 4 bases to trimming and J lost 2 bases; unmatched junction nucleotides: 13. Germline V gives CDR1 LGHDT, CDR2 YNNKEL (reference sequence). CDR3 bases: TGTGCCAGCAGCCGAACCTCGGGGGGAAGAGGGCAAGAGACCCAGTACTTC. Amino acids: CASSRTSGGRGQETQYF.

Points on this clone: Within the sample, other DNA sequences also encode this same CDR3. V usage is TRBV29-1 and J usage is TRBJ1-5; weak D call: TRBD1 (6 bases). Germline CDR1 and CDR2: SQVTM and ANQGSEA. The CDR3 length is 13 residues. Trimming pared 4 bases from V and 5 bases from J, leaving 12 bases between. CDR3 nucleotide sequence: TGCAGCGTTGTATCGGGGGGCGATCAGCCCCAGCATTTT. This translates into CSVVSGGDQPQHF.

CDR3 residues: CASSPSGATNEKLFF. CDR3 in DNA: TGTGCCAGCTCACCAAGCGGAGCAACTAATGAAAAACTGTTTTTT. The gene calls are TRBV18 and TRBJ1-4; D gene unclear. V was trimmed by 2 bases and J by 0 bases, leaving 7 bases between them. The CDR3 covers 15 residues. The germline V gene has CDR1 KGHSH and CDR2 LQKENI. Variable domain in full (rest from reference TRBV18 and TRBJ1-4): NAGVMQNPRHLVRRRGQEARLRCSPMKGHSHVYWYRQLPEEGLKFMVYLQKENIIDESGMPKERFSAEFPKEGPSILRIQQVVRGDSAAYFCASSPSGATNEKLFFGSGTQLSVL.

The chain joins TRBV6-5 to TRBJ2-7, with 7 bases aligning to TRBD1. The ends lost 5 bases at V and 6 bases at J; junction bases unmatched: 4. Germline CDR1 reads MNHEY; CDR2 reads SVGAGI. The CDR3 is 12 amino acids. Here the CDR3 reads CASSRQGSEQYF. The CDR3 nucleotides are TGTGCCAGCAGTCGACAGGGAAGCGAGCAGTACTTC.